Sequencing of this T cell receptor (beta chain) was carried out in a study of blood T cell repertoires in COVID-19. Looking at the study overall: Spain, Italy and the United States supplied samples that represented acute and convalescent COVID-19. The cDNA or gDNA used as material had been derived from T cells, B-cell-depleted T cells, or PBMCs.

Per the germline V gene, CDR1 is SEHNR and CDR2 is FQNEAQ (reference sequence). This CDR3 contains 16 residues. The V segment lost 5 bases and the J segment 6 bases; nucleotides outside the gene matches: 10. This table comes from immunoSEQ multiplex PCR, and its TCRdb copy is limited to in-frame clones, with some not included. The table records some 220,000 clones, 65% to 90% of them present only once. Seattle patients were enrolled while actively infected and followed longitudinally. V usage is TRBV7-9 and J usage is TRBJ1-4; the match to TRBD1 covers 9 bases. The clonotype originates from a woman aged 70 to 79 with COVID-19, enrolled during active disease. The sample taken for sequencing was peripheral blood. The CDR3 nucleotides read TGTGCCAGCAGCCTGACTACGACAGGGGGGGATGAAAAACTGTTTTTT. As protein: CASSLTTTGGDEKLFF.